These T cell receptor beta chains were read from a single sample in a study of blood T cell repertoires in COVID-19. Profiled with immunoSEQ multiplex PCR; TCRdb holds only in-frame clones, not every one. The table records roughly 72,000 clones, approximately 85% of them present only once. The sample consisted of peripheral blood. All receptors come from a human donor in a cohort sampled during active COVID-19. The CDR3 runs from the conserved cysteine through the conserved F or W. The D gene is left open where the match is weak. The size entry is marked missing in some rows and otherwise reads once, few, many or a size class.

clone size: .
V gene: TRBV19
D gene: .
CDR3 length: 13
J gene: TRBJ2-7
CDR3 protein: CASSIRQSYEQYF
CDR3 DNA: TGTGCCAGTAGTATCAGGCAGTCCTACGAGCAGTACTTC

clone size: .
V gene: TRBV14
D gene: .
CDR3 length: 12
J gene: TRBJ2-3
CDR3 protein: CASSPSGDTQYF
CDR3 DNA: TGTGCCAGCAGCCCGAGTGGAGATACGCAGTATTTT

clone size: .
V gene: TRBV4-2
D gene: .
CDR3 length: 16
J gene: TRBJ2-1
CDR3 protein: CASSQLLTSFHNEQFF
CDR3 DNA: TGTGCCAGCAGCCAACTACTAACTAGCTTCCACAATGAGCAGTTCTTC

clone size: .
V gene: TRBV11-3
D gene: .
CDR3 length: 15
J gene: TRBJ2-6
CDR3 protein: CASSLGGRGANVLTF
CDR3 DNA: TGTGCCAGCAGCTTAGGAGGGAGAGGGGCCAACGTCCTGACTTTC

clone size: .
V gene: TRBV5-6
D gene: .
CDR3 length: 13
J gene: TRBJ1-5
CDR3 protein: CASSLGGSQPQHF
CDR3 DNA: TGTGCCAGCAGCTTGGGAGGGAGCCAGCCCCAGCATTTT

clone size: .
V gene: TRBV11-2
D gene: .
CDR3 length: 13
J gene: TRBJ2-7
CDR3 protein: CASSLDLSYEQYF
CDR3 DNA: TGTGCCAGCAGCTTAGACCTAAGCTACGAGCAGTACTTC

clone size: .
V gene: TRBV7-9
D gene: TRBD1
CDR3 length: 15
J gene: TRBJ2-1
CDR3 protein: CASSSNTGAYNEQFF
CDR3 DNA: TGTGCCAGCAGCTCAAATACAGGGGCCTACAATGAGCAGTTCTTC

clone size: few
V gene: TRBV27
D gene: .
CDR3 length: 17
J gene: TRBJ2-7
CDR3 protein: CASSLEGGRTSSYEQYF
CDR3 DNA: TGTGCCAGCAGTTTGGAAGGGGGACGGACGAGCTCCTACGAGCAGTACTTC

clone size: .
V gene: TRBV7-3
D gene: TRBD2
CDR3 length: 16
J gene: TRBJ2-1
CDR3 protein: CASSLYAGGPLNEQFF
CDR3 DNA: TGTGCCAGCAGCTTATATGCGGGAGGGCCCCTCAATGAGCAGTTCTTC

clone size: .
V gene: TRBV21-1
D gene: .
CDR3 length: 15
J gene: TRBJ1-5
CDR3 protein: CASSKWDRGDQPQHF
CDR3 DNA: TGTGCCAGCAGCAAATGGGACAGGGGGGATCAGCCCCAGCATTTT

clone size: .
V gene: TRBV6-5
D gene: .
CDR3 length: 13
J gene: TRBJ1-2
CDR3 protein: CASFTPNLYGYTF
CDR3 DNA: TGTGCCAGCTTTACTCCAAACCTTTATGGCTACACCTTC

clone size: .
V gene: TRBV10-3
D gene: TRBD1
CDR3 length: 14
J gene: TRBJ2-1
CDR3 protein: CATRDRGLPNEQFF
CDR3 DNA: TGTGCCACCAGGGACAGGGGATTGCCTAATGAGCAGTTCTTC

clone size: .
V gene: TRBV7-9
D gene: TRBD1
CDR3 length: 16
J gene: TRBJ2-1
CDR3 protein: CASSFYRDRSLGEQFF
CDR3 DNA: TGTGCCAGCAGCTTCTACCGGGACAGAAGTCTCGGTGAGCAGTTCTTC

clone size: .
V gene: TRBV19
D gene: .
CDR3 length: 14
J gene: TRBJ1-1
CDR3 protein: CASIEWRGDTEAFF
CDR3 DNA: TGTGCCAGTATAGAGTGGAGGGGTGACACTGAAGCTTTCTTT

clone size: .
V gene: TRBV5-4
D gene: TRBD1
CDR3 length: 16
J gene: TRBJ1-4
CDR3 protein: CASSLAGGTGSEKLFF
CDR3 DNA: TGTGCCAGCAGCTTGGCCGGCGGGACAGGGAGTGAAAAACTGTTTTTT

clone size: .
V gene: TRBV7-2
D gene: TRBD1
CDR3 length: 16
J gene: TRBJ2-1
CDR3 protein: CASSLEGQGGYNEQFF
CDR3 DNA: TGTGCCAGCAGCCTAGAGGGACAGGGTGGTTACAATGAGCAGTTCTTC

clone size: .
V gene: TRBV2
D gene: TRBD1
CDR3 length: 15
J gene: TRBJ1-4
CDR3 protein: CASSVGGQDNEKLFF
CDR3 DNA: TGTGCCAGCAGTGTTGGGGGACAGGACAATGAAAAACTGTTTTTT

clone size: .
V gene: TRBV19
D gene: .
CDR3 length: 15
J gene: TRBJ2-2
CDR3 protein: CASSSQLGGTGELFF
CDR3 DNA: TGTGCCAGTAGTTCACAATTGGGGGGCACCGGGGAGCTGTTTTTT

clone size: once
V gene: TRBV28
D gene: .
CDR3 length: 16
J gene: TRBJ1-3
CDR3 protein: CASSRAGTSSGNTIYF
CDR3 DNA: TGTGCCAGCAGCCGCGCGGGGACCTCCTCTGGAAACACCATATATTTT

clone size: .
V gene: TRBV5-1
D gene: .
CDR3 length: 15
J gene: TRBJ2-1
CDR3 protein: CASSLASGTYNEQFF
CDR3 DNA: TGCGCCAGCAGCTTGGCAAGCGGTACCTACAATGAGCAGTTCTTC

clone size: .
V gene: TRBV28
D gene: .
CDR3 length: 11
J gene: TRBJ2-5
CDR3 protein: CASLRRGTQYF
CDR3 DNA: TGTGCCAGCCTTAGAAGGGGGACCCAGTACTTC

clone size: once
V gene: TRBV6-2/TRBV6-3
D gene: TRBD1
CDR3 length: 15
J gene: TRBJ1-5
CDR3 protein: CASSPGTGYYQPQHF
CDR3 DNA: TGTGCCAGCAGCCCCGGGACAGGATACTATCAGCCCCAGCATTTT

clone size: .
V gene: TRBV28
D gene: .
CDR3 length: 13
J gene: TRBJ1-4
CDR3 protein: CASKGGPNEKLFF
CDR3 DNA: TGTGCCAGCAAAGGAGGTCCTAATGAAAAACTGTTTTTT

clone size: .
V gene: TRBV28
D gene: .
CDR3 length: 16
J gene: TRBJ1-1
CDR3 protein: CASSSVRPGRNTEAFF
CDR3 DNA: TGTGCCAGCAGTTCCGTTCGGCCAGGGCGGAACACTGAAGCTTTCTTT

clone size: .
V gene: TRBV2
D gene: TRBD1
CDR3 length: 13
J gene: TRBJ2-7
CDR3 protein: CASGPGQGVEQYF
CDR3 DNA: TGTGCCAGCGGACCGGGACAGGGGGTCGAGCAGTACTTC

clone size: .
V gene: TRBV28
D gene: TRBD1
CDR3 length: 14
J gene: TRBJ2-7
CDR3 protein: CASSSSDRLYEQYF
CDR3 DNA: TGTGCCAGCAGTTCCTCGGACAGGTTGTACGAGCAGTACTTC

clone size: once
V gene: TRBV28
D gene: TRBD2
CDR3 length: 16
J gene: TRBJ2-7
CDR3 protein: CASSLFTSGRRNEQYF
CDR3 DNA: TGTGCCAGCAGTTTATTTACTAGCGGGAGGAGGAACGAGCAGTACTTC

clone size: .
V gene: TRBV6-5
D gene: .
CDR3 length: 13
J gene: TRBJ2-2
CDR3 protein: CASRIGANGELFF
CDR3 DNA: TGTGCCAGCAGAATAGGGGCGAACGGGGAGCTGTTTTTT

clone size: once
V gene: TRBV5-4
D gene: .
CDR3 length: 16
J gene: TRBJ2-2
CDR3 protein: CASSLMGTSPDGELFF
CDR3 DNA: TGTGCCAGCAGCTTAATGGGGACTTCCCCCGACGGGGAGCTGTTTTTT

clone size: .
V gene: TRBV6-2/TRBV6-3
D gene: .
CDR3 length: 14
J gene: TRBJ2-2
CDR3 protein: CASSFLVRDGELFF
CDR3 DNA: TGTGCCAGCAGTTTTCTAGTGCGTGACGGGGAGCTGTTTTTT

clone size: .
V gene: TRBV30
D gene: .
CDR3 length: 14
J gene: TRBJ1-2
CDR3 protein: CAWSVIQINYGYTF
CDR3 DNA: TGTGCCTGGAGTGTAATTCAGATTAACTATGGCTACACCTTC

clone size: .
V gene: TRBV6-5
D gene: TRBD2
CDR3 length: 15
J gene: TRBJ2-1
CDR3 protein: CASSKPSGSQNEQFF
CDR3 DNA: TGTGCCAGCAGTAAACCGAGCGGGAGTCAAAATGAGCAGTTCTTC

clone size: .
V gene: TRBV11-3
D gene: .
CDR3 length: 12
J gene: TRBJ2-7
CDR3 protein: CASSSTGHEQYF
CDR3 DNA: TGTGCCAGCAGCTCAACAGGGCACGAGCAGTACTTC

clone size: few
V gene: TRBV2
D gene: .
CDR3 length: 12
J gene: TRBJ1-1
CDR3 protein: CARAAGDTEAFF
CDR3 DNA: TGTGCCAGGGCTGCCGGGGACACTGAAGCTTTCTTT

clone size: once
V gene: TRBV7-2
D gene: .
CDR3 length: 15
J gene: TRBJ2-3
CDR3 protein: CASSRGGGDTDTQYF
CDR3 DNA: TGTGCCAGCAGTAGGGGTGGCGGAGACACAGATACGCAGTATTTT

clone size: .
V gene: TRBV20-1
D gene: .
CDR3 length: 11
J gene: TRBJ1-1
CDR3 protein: CSADGGTEAFF
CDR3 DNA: TGCAGTGCTGACGGGGGGACTGAAGCTTTCTTT

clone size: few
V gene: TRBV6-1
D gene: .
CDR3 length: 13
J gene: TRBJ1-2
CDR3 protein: CASSELANYGYTF
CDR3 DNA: TGTGCCAGCAGTGAACTGGCCAACTATGGCTACACCTTC

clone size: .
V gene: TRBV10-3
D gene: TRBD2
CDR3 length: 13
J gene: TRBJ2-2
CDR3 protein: CAISGLAAGELFF
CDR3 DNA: TGTGCCATCAGTGGGCTAGCGGCCGGGGAGCTGTTTTTT

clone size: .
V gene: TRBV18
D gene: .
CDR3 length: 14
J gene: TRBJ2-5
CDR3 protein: CASSESQGQETQYF
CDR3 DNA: TGTGCCAGCTCAGAGTCACAGGGACAAGAGACCCAGTACTTC

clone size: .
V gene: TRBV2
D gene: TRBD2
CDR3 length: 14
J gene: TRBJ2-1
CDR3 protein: CASSLLAGDNEQFF
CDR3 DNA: TGTGCCAGCAGCTTGCTAGCGGGAGACAATGAGCAGTTCTTC

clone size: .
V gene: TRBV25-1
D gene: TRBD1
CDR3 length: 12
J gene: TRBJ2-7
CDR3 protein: CASRDRGYEQYF
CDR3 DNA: TGTGCCAGTCGGGACAGGGGCTACGAGCAGTACTTC

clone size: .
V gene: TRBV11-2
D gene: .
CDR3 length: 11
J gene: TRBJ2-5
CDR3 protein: CASSLKETQYF
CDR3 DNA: TGTGCCAGCAGCCTAAAAGAGACCCAGTACTTC

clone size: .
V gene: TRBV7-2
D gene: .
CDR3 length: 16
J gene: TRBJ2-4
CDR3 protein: CASSVSRGSGQNIQYF
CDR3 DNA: TGTGCCAGCAGCGTATCCCGAGGCTCTGGCCAAAACATTCAGTACTTC

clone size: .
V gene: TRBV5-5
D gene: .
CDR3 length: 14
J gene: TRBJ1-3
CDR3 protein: CASTPGTVDNTIYF
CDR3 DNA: TGTGCCAGCACCCCCGGGACTGTGGACAACACCATATATTTT

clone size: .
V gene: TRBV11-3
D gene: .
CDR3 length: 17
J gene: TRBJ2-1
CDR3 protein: CASSLYMSASRDNEQFF
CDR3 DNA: TGTGCCAGCAGCTTATATATGAGTGCTAGCCGGGACAATGAGCAGTTCTTC

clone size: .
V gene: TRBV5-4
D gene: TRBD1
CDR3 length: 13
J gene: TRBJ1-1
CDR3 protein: CASSLQGGTEAFF
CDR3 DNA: TGTGCCAGCAGCTTGCAGGGGGGCACTGAAGCTTTCTTT

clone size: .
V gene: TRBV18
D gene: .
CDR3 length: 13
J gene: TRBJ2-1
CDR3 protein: CASSPPPEIEQFF
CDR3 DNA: TGTGCCAGCTCACCACCTCCCGAGATTGAGCAGTTCTTC

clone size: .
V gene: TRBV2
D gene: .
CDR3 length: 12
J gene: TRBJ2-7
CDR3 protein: CASSVPPREQYF
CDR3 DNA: TGTGCCAGCAGTGTACCACCGAGGGAGCAGTACTTC

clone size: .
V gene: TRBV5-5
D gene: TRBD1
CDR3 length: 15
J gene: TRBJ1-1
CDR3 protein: CASSLARGRTTEAFF
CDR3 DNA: TGTGCCAGCAGCTTGGCGAGGGGGCGAACCACTGAAGCTTTCTTT

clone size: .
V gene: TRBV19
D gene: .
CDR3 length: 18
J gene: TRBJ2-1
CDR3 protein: CASSIPAQQGGSYNEQFF
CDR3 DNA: TGTGCCAGTAGTATTCCCGCTCAACAGGGGGGGTCCTACAATGAGCAGTTCTTC

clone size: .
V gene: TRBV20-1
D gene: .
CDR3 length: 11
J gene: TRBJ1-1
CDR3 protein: CSVGVETEAFF
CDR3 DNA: TGCAGTGTGGGAGTGGAAACTGAAGCTTTCTTT

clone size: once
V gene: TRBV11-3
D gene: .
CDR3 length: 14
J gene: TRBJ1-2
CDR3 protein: CASSLGRINYGYTF
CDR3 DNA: TGTGCCAGCAGCTTAGGGCGGATTAACTATGGCTACACCTTC

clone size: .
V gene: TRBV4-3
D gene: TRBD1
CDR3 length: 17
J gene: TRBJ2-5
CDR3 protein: CASSQSWTGGVGETQYF
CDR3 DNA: TGCGCCAGCAGCCAAAGCTGGACAGGGGGCGTCGGAGAGACCCAGTACTTC

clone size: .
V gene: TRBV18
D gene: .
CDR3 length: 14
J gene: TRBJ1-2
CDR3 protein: CASSLDGLIYGYTF
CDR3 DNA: TGTGCCAGCTCACTTGACGGACTAATCTATGGCTACACCTTC